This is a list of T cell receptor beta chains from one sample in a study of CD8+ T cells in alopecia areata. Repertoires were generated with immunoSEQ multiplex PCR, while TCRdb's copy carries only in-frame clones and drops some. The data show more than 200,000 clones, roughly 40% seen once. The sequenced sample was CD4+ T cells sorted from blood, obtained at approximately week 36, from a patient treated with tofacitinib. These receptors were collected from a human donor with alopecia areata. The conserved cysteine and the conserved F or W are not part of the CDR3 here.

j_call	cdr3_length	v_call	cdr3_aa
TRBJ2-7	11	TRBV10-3	AITPSSENEQY
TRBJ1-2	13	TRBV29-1	SVEDRGNANYGYT
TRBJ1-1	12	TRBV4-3	ASSQRQGLAEAF
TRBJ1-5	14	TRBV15	ATSRDRAGALQPQH
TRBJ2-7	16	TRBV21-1	ASTTKPCRTGDHHEQY
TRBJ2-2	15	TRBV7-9	ASSAALSAGGFGELF
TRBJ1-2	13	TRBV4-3	ASSQDRGLPWGYT
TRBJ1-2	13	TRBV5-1	ASSWGDDSIYGYT
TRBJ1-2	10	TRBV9	ASSVAGVGYT
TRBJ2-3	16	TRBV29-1	SVEPVTGTPGSTDTQY
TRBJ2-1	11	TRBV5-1	ASSADSGGEQF
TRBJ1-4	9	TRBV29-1	SVEKGEKLF
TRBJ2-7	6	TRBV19	ARAEQY
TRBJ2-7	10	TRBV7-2	ASSSSRVEQY
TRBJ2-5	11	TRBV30	AWSSTREETQY
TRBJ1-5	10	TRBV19	ASSPGNQPQH
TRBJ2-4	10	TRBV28	ASTLTRNIQY
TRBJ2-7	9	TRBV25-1	ASSGTYEQY
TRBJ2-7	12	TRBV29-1	SVGLAGGPGEQY
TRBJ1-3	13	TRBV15	ATSTSMYSGNTIY
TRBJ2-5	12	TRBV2	ASTARQGEETQY
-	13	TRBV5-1	ASRTRDTLGETQY
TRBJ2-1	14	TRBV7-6	ASSLAQDRAAGEQF
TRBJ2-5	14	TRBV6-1	ASSDPPRGYQETQY